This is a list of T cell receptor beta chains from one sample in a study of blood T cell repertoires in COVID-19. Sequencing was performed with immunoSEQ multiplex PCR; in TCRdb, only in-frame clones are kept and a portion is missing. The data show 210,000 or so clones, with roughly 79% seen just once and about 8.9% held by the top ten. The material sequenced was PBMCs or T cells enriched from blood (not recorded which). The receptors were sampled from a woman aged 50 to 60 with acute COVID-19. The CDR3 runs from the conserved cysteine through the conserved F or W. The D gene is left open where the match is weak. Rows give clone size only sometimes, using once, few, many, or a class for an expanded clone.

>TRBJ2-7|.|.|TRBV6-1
CASSRDTASVYEQYF
TGTGCCAGCAGCCGCGACACGGCTAGCGTCTACGAGCAGTACTTC
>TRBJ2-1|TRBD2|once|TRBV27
CASRLAGGNNEQFF
TGTGCCAGCAGGCTAGCGGGGGGAAACAATGAGCAGTTCTTC
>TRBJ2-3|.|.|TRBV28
CASSSRGQLDTQYF
TGTGCCAGCAGTTCAAGAGGACAGTTAGATACGCAGTATTTT
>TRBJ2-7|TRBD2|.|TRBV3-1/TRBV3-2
CASSADSGGFSPTYEQYF
TGTGCCAGCAGTGCCGACAGCGGGGGATTTAGCCCAACCTACGAGCAGTACTTC
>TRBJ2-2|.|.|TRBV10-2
CASSDGSANTGELFF
TGCGCCAGCAGTGACGGGTCCGCGAACACCGGGGAGCTGTTTTTT
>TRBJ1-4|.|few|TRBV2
CASSYSEKLFF
TGTGCCAGCAGTTACAGCGAAAAACTGTTTTTT
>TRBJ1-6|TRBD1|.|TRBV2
CASNFQGQGTNSPLHF
TGTGCCAGCAATTTTCAGGGACAGGGGACTAATTCACCCCTCCACTTT
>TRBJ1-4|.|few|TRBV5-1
CASSRDSPEEKLFF
TGCGCCAGCAGTCGTGACAGCCCGGAAGAAAAACTGTTTTTT
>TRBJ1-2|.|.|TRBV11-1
CASSLQAGKNYGYTF
TGTGCCAGCAGCTTACAGGCAGGGAAGAACTATGGCTACACCTTC
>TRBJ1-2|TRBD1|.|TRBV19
CASSLRDRKNYGYTF
TGTGCCAGTAGTCTGAGGGACAGAAAGAACTATGGCTACACCTTC
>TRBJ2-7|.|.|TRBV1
CTSSQVNRAYEQYF
TGCACCAGCAGCCAAGTCAACAGGGCCTACGAGCAGTACTTC
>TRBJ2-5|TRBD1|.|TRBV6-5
CASSPDRARQETQYF
TGTGCCAGCAGCCCCGACAGGGCTCGCCAAGAGACCCAGTACTTC
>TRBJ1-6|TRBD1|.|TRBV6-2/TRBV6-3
CASSPRTGRDSPLHF
TGTGCCAGCAGTCCACGGACAGGGAGGGATTCACCCCTCCACTTT
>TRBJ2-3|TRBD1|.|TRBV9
CASSVVDRGVLGTDTQYF
TGTGCCAGCAGCGTCGTGGACAGGGGAGTTTTGGGCACAGATACGCAGTATTTT
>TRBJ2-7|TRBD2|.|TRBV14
CASSLPGLAYEQYF
TGTGCCAGCAGCCTACCGGGACTAGCTTACGAGCAGTACTTC
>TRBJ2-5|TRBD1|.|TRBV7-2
CASSLVGTARTQETQYF
TGTGCCAGCAGCTTAGTAGGGACAGCCAGAACCCAAGAGACCCAGTACTTC
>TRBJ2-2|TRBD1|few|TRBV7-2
CASSLSRGSAGELFF
TGTGCCAGCAGCTTGTCCAGGGGGTCGGCCGGGGAGCTGTTTTTT
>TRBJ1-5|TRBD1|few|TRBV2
CASRRQGARGNQPQHF
TGTGCCAGCAGGAGACAGGGGGCGCGAGGCAATCAGCCCCAGCATTTT
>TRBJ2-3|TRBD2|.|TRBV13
CASSRNTGLAGNTDTQYF
TGTGCCAGCAGCCGAAATACCGGACTAGCGGGAAACACAGATACGCAGTATTTT
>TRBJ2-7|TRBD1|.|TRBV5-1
CASSFGFPRGDRWFEQYF
TGCGCCAGCAGCTTTGGGTTTCCACGTGGGGACAGGTGGTTCGAGCAGTACTTC
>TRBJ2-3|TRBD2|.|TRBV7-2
CASSLSGVITDTQYF
TGTGCCAGCAGTTTAAGCGGGGTTATCACAGATACGCAGTATTTT
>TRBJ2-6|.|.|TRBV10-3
CAISAPGVASSGANVLTF
TGTGCCATCAGTGCCCCAGGGGTTGCAAGCTCTGGGGCCAACGTCCTGACTTTC
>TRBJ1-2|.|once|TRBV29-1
CSVKQTDSSYGYTF
TGCAGCGTTAAGCAGACGGACAGTTCCTATGGCTACACCTTC
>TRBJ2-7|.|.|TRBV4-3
CASSQVTGVGEQYF
TGCGCCAGCAGCCAGGTCACGGGGGTTGGGGAGCAGTACTTC
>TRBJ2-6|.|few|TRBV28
CASTPGISGANVLTF
TGTGCCAGCACACCAGGGATCTCTGGGGCCAACGTCCTGACTTTC
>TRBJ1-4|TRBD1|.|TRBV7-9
CASSLGQGAFINEKLFF
TGTGCCAGCAGCTTAGGACAGGGGGCCTTCATTAATGAAAAACTGTTTTTT
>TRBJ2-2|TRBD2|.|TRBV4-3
CASSQDLGLAGPNTGELFF
TGCGCCAGCAGCCAAGATTTGGGACTAGCGGGACCGAACACCGGGGAGCTGTTTTTT
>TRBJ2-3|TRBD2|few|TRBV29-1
CSVGGGALDTQYF
TGCAGCGTTGGCGGGGGGGCACTAGATACGCAGTATTTT
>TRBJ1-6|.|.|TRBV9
CASSDSGGRGGGSPLHF
TGTGCCAGCAGCGACTCCGGGGGTAGGGGCGGGGGTTCACCCCTCCACTTT
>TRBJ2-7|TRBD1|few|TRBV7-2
CASSPGTVSEQYF
TGTGCCAGCAGCCCCGGGACAGTTAGCGAGCAGTACTTC
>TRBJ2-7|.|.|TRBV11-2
CASSRTYEQYF
TGTGCCAGCAGTCGTACCTACGAGCAGTACTTC
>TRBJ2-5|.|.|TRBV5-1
CASSLHDRQETQYF
TGCGCCAGCAGCTTGCACGACAGACAAGAGACCCAGTACTTC
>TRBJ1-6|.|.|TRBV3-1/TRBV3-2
CASSQGGINSPLHF
TGTGCCAGCAGCCAAGGCGGCATTAATTCACCCCTCCACTTT
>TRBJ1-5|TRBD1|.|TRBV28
CASIRTGGNQPQHF
TGTGCCAGCATTAGGACAGGGGGTAATCAGCCCCAGCATTTT
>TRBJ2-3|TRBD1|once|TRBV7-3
CASSQGQGVFGTQYF
TGTGCCAGCAGCCAAGGGCAGGGGGTTTTCGGTACGCAGTATTTT
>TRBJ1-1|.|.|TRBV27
CASSFGAFF
TGTGCCAGCAGTTTCGGAGCTTTCTTT
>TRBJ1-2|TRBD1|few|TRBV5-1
CASSLRTGGTSNYGYTF
TGCGCCAGCAGCCTGCGGACAGGGGGCACTTCTAACTATGGCTACACCTTC
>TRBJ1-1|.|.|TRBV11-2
CASSLVHTGGTEAFF
TGTGCCAGCAGCTTAGTGCATACTGGAGGCACTGAAGCTTTCTTT
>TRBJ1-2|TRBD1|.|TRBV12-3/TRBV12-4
CASSLGDRGNTF
TGTGCCAGCAGTCTGGGGGACAGAGGAAACACCTTC
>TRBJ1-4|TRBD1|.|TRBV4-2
CASSREQGEANEKLFF
TGTGCCAGCAGCCGAGAGCAGGGGGAGGCTAATGAAAAACTGTTTTTT
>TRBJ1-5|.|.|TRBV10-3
CAISEDRNQPQHF
TGTGCCATCAGTGAAGACAGAAATCAGCCCCAGCATTTT
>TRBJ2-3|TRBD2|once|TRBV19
CAGQGTSGRTDTQYF
TGTGCCGGCCAAGGGACTAGCGGACGCACAGATACGCAGTATTTT
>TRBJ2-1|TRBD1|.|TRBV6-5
CASKTTGPGNEQFF
TGTGCCAGCAAAACGACAGGGCCGGGCAATGAGCAGTTCTTC
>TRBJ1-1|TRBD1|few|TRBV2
CASSPGQPKAFF
TGTGCCAGCAGTCCGGGACAGCCCAAAGCTTTCTTT
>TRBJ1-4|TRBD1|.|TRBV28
CASRPKGGTNEKLFF
TGTGCCAGCCGACCGAAAGGGGGCACTAATGAAAAACTGTTTTTT
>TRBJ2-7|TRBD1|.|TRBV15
CATGQDRGSYEQYF
TGTGCCACCGGACAGGACAGGGGTTCCTACGAGCAGTACTTC
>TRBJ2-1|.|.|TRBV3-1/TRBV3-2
CASSQGLNEQFF
TGTGCCAGCAGCCAAGGGCTCAACGAGCAGTTCTTC